This T cell receptor (beta chain) appears in the sequencing data of a study of T cells in Graves' hyperthyroidism and ophthalmopathy (dated by TCRdb to about 2019). For context, the study as a whole: To identify distinguishing TCR V-J signatures, a discovery cohort of about 100 patients was used, comprising 40 to 45 with Graves' ophthalmopathy and around 57 with stable Graves' hyperthyroidism. In addition, the study compared T-cell repertoires in thyroid tissue and in blood from roughly 6 Graves' hyperthyroidism patients. For training and testing, the roughly 97 patients in the discovery cohort were randomly divided in a 7:3 ratio. The paper describes TCR Vbeta CDR3 sequencing of 120 to 150 peripheral blood samples, made up of about 40 ophthalmopathy patients, some 76 hyperthyroidism patients and about 17 progressor patients. After blood sampling, hyperthyroidism patients were treated with methimazole at a starting dose of 30 mg daily, and ophthalmopathy patients were treated with high-dose intravenous methylprednisolone. Whether ophthalmopathy could be predicted prospectively was tested in an independent validation cohort made up of fewer than 20 hyperthyroidism patients plus 17 patients who later progressed to ophthalmopathy.

This clonotype was counted many times. It has no known antigen specificity. There are no base qualities to consult, and no much larger clone falls within one base. The study excluded patients with uncontrolled infections, other autoimmune diseases, pregnancy or lactation. Clinical symptoms, serum thyroxine and TRAb, thyroid ultrasound, and orbital computed tomography formed the basis for the diagnoses. Total RNA was extracted with Trizol reagent, and quality was checked on an Agilent 2100 Bioanalyzer. Amplification of TCR beta CDR3 regions was carried out from RNA transcripts. A first-round RT-PCR of the TCR CDR3 used the HTBI primer set with the Qiagen OneStep RT-PCR kit. A second multiplex PCR round built the libraries, followed by size selection and purification. Sequencing of the libraries was done on an Illumina HiSeq2000 using paired-end 100 bp reads. The paper's data handling went like this. Raw data were processed with SOAPnuke, discarding reads with adapters, uncalled bases, mean Phred below 15, or no exact constant-primer or identifier match. COPE v1.2.5 was used to merge high-quality paired reads, and clonotypes were defined as unique nucleotide sequences. MiTCR v1.1 was used to align the clonotypes against IMGT TRBV, TRBD and TRBJ reference segments. The analysis was restricted to V-J combinations with a frequency above 0.0001, which together covered 98% to 99.2% of the repertoires. The TCS score was defined as the ratio of F50 (clonal expansion) to E x V (chaos), calculated using BLOSUM62-based TCRdist between CDR3 peptides within each V-J. Welch's t-statistics and random forest reduced several hundred V-J features to 13, which were used in a naive Bayes classifier (R e1071). The similarity between thyroid and blood repertoires was quantified using the Morisita-Horn index. TCRdb reanalyzed the raw reads on its own, using fastp at Q25 for trimming and MiXCR for clone calling, and kept in-frame beta chains. Every CDR3 protein is listed once, alongside the most common genes and DNA of its rows. The V and J calls were not made by the authors but by TCRdb's processing. For this sample there are over 500,000 distinct CDR3 sequences; 40% to 50% appear just once. Together, the top ten hold about 43% of the sample.

Per the germline V gene, SQVTM is the CDR1 and ANQGSEA is the CDR2. At the junction V is shortened by 7 bases and J by 7 bases, with 14 bases in between. The CDR3 spans 11 residues, from the cysteine through the phenylalanine. Of the read, only the CDR3 DNA is kept; its 33 bases are in frame from base 1. Summary of the overall study and its limitations: Ophthalmopathy was separated from stable hyperthyroidism by a 13 V-J signature model, with over 85% sensitivity and approximately 84% specificity obtained in cross-validation and 80%/75% obtained in testing. In validation, the model predicted progression to ophthalmopathy with over 60% sensitivity and 72% to 75% specificity, a median of 6.5 months before onset. No statistical method was used to set the sample size in advance, and investigators knew the group allocation. Most expanded thyroid clonotypes (frequency above 0.001) were also detected in blood, a finding suggesting that blood repertoires may reflect thyroid immune responses.

Sequenced sample: peripheral blood or thyroid tissue (not recorded which). The sequence came from an adult woman with Graves' disease, either hyperthyroidism or ophthalmopathy (not recorded which). The rearranged chain carries TRBV29-1 and TRBJ2-7; tentative D gene TRBD2, with 5 bases matching. The encoded CDR3 is CSARGRREQYF. The nucleotides read TGCAGCGCTAGAGGAAGGAGGGAGCAGTACTTC.